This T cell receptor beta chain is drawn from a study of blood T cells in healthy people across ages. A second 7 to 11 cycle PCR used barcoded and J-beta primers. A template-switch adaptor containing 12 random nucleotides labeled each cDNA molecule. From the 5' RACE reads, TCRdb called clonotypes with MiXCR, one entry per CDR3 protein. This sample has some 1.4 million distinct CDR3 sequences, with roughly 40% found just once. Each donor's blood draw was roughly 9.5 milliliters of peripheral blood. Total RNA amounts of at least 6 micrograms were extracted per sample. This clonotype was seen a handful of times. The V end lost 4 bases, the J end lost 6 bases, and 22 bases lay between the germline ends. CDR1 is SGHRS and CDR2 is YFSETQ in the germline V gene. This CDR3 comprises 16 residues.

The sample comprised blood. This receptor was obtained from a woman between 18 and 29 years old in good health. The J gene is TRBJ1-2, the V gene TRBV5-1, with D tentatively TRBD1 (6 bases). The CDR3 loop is CASSPSWGAQGDGYTF. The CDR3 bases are TGCGCCAGCAGCCCCTCGTGGGGGGCTCAGGGCGATGGCTACACCTTC.